This T cell receptor (beta chain) was observed in a study of blood T cell repertoires in COVID-19. Ages ranged from roughly 18 to 100 years, with residence in 20 to 30 US areas. Germline lookup yields CDR1 SGHAT and CDR2 FQNNGV. This CDR3 has 15 residues. The trim removed 1 base at V and 1 base at J, leaving 2 bases unmatched. In the study's own analysis: Amplifying reference gene primers gave estimates of nucleated cell counts. Generated by immunoSEQ multiplex PCR, the TCRdb table keeps only in-frame clones and is missing some. The DNA gave D and trimming, while V, J and clone size come from that table. This repertoire shows some 200,000 clones, 80% to 85% found once; its top ten account for more than 8.5%.

The chain links TRBV11-2 to TRBJ2-7; TRBD1 matches 9 bases. The clonotype originates from a woman aged 50 to 60 with acute COVID-19. Material for sequencing was PBMCs or T cells enriched from blood (not recorded which). The DNA of the CDR3 is TGTGCCAGCAGCTTAGCGGGACAGGGTTCCTACGAGCAGTACTTC. Translating it yields CASSLAGQGSYEQYF. Variable domain in full (rest from reference TRBV11-2 and TRBJ2-7): EAGVAQSPRYKIIEKRQSVAFWCNPISGHATLYWYQQILGQGPKLLIQFQNNGVVDDSQLPKDRFSAERLKGVDSTLKIQPAKLEDSAVYLCASSLAGQGSYEQYFGPGTRLTVT.